Each of the 20 T cell receptor beta chains below was sequenced from the same sample in a study of T cells after yellow fever vaccination. TCRdb reprocessed the 5' RACE reads via MiXCR and lists one record per CDR3 protein. This sample yields hundreds of thousands of distinct CDR3 sequences, of which 15% to 20% are seen a single time; approximately 15% belongs to the top ten. The sequenced sample was PBMCs, obtained 15 days after the yellow fever booster vaccination. The receptors shown here come from a man younger than 40 who received the YFV17D yellow fever vaccine.

This clonotype occurred a few times. The V call is TRBV19, the J call TRBJ2-7, with 11 nucleotides matching TRBD1. CDR1 LNHDA and CDR2 SQIVND come from the germline V gene (reference sequence). This CDR3 contains 15 residues. V lost 5 bases and J lost 2; bases outside the gene matches: 5. The CDR3 region has the DNA TGTGCCAGTAGTGGCCCGGGACAGGGGGCCTACGAGCAGTACTTC. This codes for CASSGPGQGAYEQYF.

The chain links TRBV20-1 to TRBJ2-2; D unresolved. The CDR3 sequence is 13 residues long. The V gene lost 0 bases and the J gene lost 6 bases, with 8 bases spanning the gap. Germline V gene sequence: CDR1 DFQATT, CDR2 SNEGSKA (reference sequence). CDR3 sequence reads: CSARDIGPGELFF. CDR3 DNA sequence: TGCAGTGCTAGAGATATCGGGCCCGGGGAGCTGTTTTTT.

This clonotype showed up just a few times. The V gene is TRBV29-1, the J gene TRBJ2-5; D is ambiguous. There are 12 residues in the CDR3. With 5 bases removed from V and 5 bases from J, the gap between germline ends came to 12 bases. Looked up from germline, CDR1 is SQVTM and CDR2 is ANQGSEA. CDR3 sequence: CSVNPRLETQYF. CDR3 sequence (DNA): TGCAGCGTTAATCCTCGGCTGGAGACCCAGTACTTC. The complete variable domain, with remaining parts taken from reference TRBV29-1 and TRBJ2-5, reads SAVISQKPSRDICQRGTSLTIQCQVDSQVTMMFWYRQQPGQSLTLIATANQGSEATYESGFVIDKFPISRPNLTFSTLTVSNMSPEDSSIYLCSVNPRLETQYFGPGTRLLVL.

V usage is TRBV12-3 or TRBV12-4 and J usage is TRBJ1-1; 7 bases line up with TRBD1. The CDR3 runs to 14 residues. The V gene end was trimmed by 3 bases and the J gene end by 6 bases; junction bases not matched to a gene: 7. The CDR3 here is CASSFEGARSEAFF. CDR3 coding DNA: TGTGCCAGCAGTTTCGAGGGGGCACGCTCTGAAGCTTTCTTT.

This clonotype occurred a few times. In DNA form, the CDR3 reads TGTGCCAGCAGCCGCAGCGACAATGAGCAGTTCTTC. Translated: CASSRSDNEQFF. The chain has TRBV2 and TRBJ2-1; D call uncertain. This CDR3 is 12 amino acids long. Germline loops: CDR1 SNHLY, CDR2 FYNNEI. V was trimmed by 6 bases and J by 5 bases, leaving 8 bases between them.

This clonotype came up a few times. V gene TRBV21-1 combines with J gene TRBJ2-1. TRBV21-1 is a listed pseudogene. The CDR3 contains 12 residues. The CDR3 DNA reads as TGTGCCAGCAGCAAAGAGGCCAATGAGCAGTTCTTC. Amino acid sequence: CASSKEANEQFF.

The rearrangement joins TRBV27 to TRBJ2-1; 8 bases are a match to TRBD2. J was trimmed by 10 bases and V by 6 bases; bases with no gene match: 5. This CDR3 is 12 amino acids long. Per the germline V gene, CDR1 is MNHEY and CDR2 is SMNVEV (reference sequence). The CDR3 reads CASRLSGTEQFF. DNA of the CDR3: TGTGCCAGCAGACTTAGCGGGACAGAGCAGTTCTTC.

In this sample, this clonotype turned up a few times. This chain connects TRBV5-1 to TRBJ1-6; 9 positions match TRBD1. This CDR3 comprises 15 residues. Germline values: CDR1 SGHRS, CDR2 YFSETQ. Trimming took 2 bases from V and 10 from J; bases not matched to a gene: 7. Here the CDR3 reads CASSLSGTGSSPLHF. The CDR3 bases are TGCGCCAGCAGCTTATCTGGGACAGGGAGCTCACCCCTCCACTTT.

The chain is built from TRBV20-1 and TRBJ2-5, with 14 bases aligning to TRBD2. Germline V gene data show CDR1 as DFQATT and CDR2 as SNEGSKA (reference sequence). The V gene end was trimmed by 5 bases and the J gene end by 3 bases; junction bases not matched to a gene: 5. This CDR3 is 15 amino acids long. For the CDR3, the DNA is TGCAGTGCTCGCGGACTAGCGGGAGGCGAAGAGACCCAGTACTTC. It codes for CSARGLAGGEETQYF.

This clonotype was picked up a small number of times. The CDR3 sequence: CASSGQGLETQYF. The CDR3 nucleotides read TGCGCCAGCAGCGGACAGGGATTAGAGACCCAGTACTTC. The rearrangement joins TRBV5-1 to TRBJ2-5, with TRBD1 matching over 8 bases. Per the germline V gene, CDR1 is SGHRS and CDR2 is YFSETQ. This CDR3 region has 13 residues. Unmatched junction bases numbered 3, after V lost 4 bases and J lost 4 bases.

This clonotype was counted a few times. The CDR3 here is CASSREATTDTQYF. The CDR3 coding sequence is TGTGCCAGCAGCCGGGAGGCTACGACAGATACGCAGTATTTT. V is TRBV5-5 and J is TRBJ2-3; 7 positions match TRBD2. The CDR3 is 14 residues long. Germline assignment: CDR1 SGHKS and CDR2 YYEKEE (reference sequence). Trimming cost V 4 bases and J 3 bases; bases outside gene matches: 5.

The rearrangement joins TRBV27 to TRBJ2-1; 11 bases are shared with TRBD2. The germline CDR1 and CDR2 sequences are MNHEY and SMNVEV (reference sequence). V was clipped by 5 bases and J by 3 bases; unmatched bases: 3. This CDR3 comprises 15 residues. This CDR3 reads CASSTSGSVYNEQFF. CDR3 nucleotides: TGTGCCAGCAGTACTAGCGGGAGCGTCTACAATGAGCAGTTCTTC.

CDR3 DNA sequence: TGTGCCATCAGTGAGTCAAGGGATTCCGGGGAGCTGTTTTTT. It encodes CAISESRDSGELFF. The rearrangement links TRBV10-3 to TRBJ2-2; no firm D call. CDR1 is ENHRY, CDR2 SYGVKD, per germline. This CDR3 region has 14 residues. The ends were cut back, 0 bases at V and 6 bases at J, with 8 bases in the middle.

The chain combines TRBV20-1 with TRBJ2-7, with a weak D call TRBD2 (6 bases). The germline gives CDR1 DFQATT, CDR2 SNEGSKA (reference sequence). The CDR3 is 11 residues long. Trimming stripped 5 bases from V and 12 bases from J, with 17 bases between. The CDR3 nucleotides are TGCAGTGCTTCTCGGGGAGGCCGCTTGTACTTC. This translates into CSASRGGRLYF.

A few counts support this clonotype. V gene TRBV25-1 combines with J gene TRBJ2-7; D is possibly TRBD1 (6 bases). The CDR3 is 14 amino acids. Germline lookup yields CDR1 MGHDK and CDR2 SYGVNS. The ends were cut back, 2 bases at V and 5 bases at J, with 13 bases in the middle. CDR3: CASSEGNRVDEQYF. In DNA, the CDR3 is TGTGCCAGCAGTGAAGGTAACAGGGTCGACGAGCAGTACTTC.

The chain recombines TRBV19 with TRBJ2-6, with D perhaps matching TRBD1 (6 bases). V lost 9 bases and J lost 13, with 31 bases in between. CDR3 length: 17 residues. In germline, CDR1 is LNHDA, CDR2 SQIVND (reference sequence). The CDR3 DNA sequence: TGTGCCAGCACCGGGACAACCTTCACCTCTGGGTCGGTAGTCCTGACTTTC. It translates to CASTGTTFTSGSVVLTF.

This clonotype was counted between two and nine times. The V call is TRBV7-9, the J call TRBJ2-5; 8 bases agree with TRBD1. This CDR3 spans 16 amino acids. Germline-derived CDR1 and CDR2 are SEHNR and FQNEAQ (reference sequence). V lost 5 bases to trimming and J lost 0 bases; unmatched junction nucleotides: 8. The DNA for the CDR3 is TGTGCCAGCAGCGCTCTAGGGACAGGCTACCAAGAGACCCAGTACTTC. Protein sequence: CASSALGTGYQETQYF.

This clonotype occurred many times. The chain employs TRBV20-1 and TRBJ1-4; TRBD1 matches at 9 bases. CDR1 and CDR2 from the germline V gene are DFQATT and SNEGSKA (reference sequence). The CDR3 sequence is 13 residues long. V lost 3 bases, J lost 8 bases, and 4 bases stayed unmatched. The CDR3 protein is CSARRTGVEKLFF. The CDR3 coding sequence is TGCAGTGCTAGGAGGACAGGGGTCGAAAAACTGTTTTTT.

This clonotype was recorded many times. V gene TRBV6-1 combines with J gene TRBJ2-5; D unclear. The CDR3 covers 11 residues. V was pared by 6 bases and J by 7 bases, with 9 bases between. In germline, CDR1 is MNHNS, CDR2 SASEGT. CDR3 sequence reads: CASSDTLTQYF. Written as DNA, the CDR3 is TGTGCCAGCAGCGACACTCTGACCCAGTACTTC.

The chain links TRBV5-1 to TRBJ1-4; D may be TRBD1 (5 bases). V lost 4 bases, J lost 8 bases, and 12 bases lay in between. CDR3 length: 13 amino acids. Germline V lookup: CDR1 SGHRS, CDR2 YFSETQ. CDR3 sequence reads: CASSPDRGEKLFF. The CDR3 DNA reads as TGCGCCAGCAGCCCGGATCGGGGGGAAAAACTGTTTTTT.